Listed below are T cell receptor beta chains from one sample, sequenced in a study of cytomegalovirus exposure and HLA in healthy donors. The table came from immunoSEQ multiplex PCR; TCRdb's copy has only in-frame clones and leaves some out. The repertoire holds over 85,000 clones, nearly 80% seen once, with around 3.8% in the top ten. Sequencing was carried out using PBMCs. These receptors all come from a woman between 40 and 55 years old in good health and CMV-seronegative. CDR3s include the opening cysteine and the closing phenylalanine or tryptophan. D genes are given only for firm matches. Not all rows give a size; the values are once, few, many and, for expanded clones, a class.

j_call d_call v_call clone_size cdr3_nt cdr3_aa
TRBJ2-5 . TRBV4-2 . TGTGCCAGCAGCCCCCATCGGGGGACCCAAGAGACCCAGTACTTC CASSPHRGTQETQYF
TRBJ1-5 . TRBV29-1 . TGCAGCGTAGCGTATAGCAATCAGCCCCAGAATTTT CSVAYSNQPQNF
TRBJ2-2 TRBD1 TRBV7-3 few TGTGCCAGCAGCGCCGGATCTGGGACAGGCGGGGAGCTGTTTTTT CASSAGSGTGGELFF
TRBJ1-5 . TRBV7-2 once TGTGCCAGCAGCCCGGGGGGCCAGCCCCAGCATTTT CASSPGGQPQHF
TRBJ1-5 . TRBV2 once TGTGCCAGCAGATTGGGGTCGGGGGGGAGTGAACAGCCCCAGCATTTT CASRLGSGGSEQPQHF
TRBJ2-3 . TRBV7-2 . TGTGCCAGCAGTCCACAGGTGACAGATACGCAGTATTTT CASSPQVTDTQYF
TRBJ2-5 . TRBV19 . TGTGCCAGTAGCTCCCGGGGGACAGAGACCCAGTACTTC CASSSRGTETQYF
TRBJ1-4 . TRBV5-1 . TGCGCCAGCAGCTCGCAGGGCTCCGGTAATGAAAAACTGTTTTTT CASSSQGSGNEKLFF
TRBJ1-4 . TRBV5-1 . TGCGCCAGCAGCCCCGCACATTCAGCTAATGAAAAACTGTTTTTT CASSPAHSANEKLFF
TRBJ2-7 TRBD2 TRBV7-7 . TGTGCCAGCAGCCCCGGGACTAGCGGGGGGCCCTACGAGCAGTACTTC CASSPGTSGGPYEQYF
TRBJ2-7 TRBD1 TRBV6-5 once TGTGCCAGCAGCCCCGGGACAGGAGGCTCCTACGAGCAGTACTTC CASSPGTGGSYEQYF
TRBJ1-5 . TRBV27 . TGTGCCAGCAGTCCATCTAGGACAGCTTATAGCAATCAGCCCCAGCATTTT CASSPSRTAYSNQPQHF
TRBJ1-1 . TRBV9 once TGTGCCAGCAGCCCCAGTCCGGCCACAGTGAACACTGAAGCTTTCTTT CASSPSPATVNTEAFF
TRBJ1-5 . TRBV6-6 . TGTGCCAGCAGTTACTCTCGGGCCCAGCATTTT CASSYSRAQHF
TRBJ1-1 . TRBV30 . TGTGCCTGGAGAGACCAGGGCAAAGGTGAAGCTTTCTTT CAWRDQGKGEAFF
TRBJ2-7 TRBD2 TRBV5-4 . TGTGCCAGCAGCTTGTTCTCCGGGGGGGCCTACGAGCAGTACTTC CASSLFSGGAYEQYF
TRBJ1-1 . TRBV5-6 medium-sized TGTGCCAGCAGCTTGGTACCCGGCACTGAAGCTTTCTTT CASSLVPGTEAFF
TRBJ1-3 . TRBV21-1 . TGTGCCAGCAGCAAAGCGGGGCAGGGGGGAAACACCATATATTTT CASSKAGQGGNTIYF
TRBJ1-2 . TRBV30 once TGTGCCTGGTCAACACCCAAAACCTATGGCTACACCTTC CAWSTPKTYGYTF
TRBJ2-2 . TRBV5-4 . TGTGCCAGCAGCTTGGGGGGCCTGGACACCGGGGAGCTGTTTTTT CASSLGGLDTGELFF
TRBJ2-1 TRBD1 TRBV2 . TGTGCCAGCAGCTATAAGGACAGGGGCGGGGGTGAGCAGTTCTTC CASSYKDRGGGEQFF
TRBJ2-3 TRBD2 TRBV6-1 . TGTGCCAGCGGGGGTAAACGGACTAGCGGGGGGGAGAAGTATTTT CASGGKRTSGGEKYF
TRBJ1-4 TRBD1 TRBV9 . TGTGCCAGCAGCGGGGGACAGGGTCTGAATGAAAAACTGTTTTTT CASSGGQGLNEKLFF
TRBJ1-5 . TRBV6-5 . TGTGCCAGCAGAATCGGACACCTTAGCAATCAGCCCCAGCATTTT CASRIGHLSNQPQHF
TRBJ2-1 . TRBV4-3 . TGCGCCAGCAGCCAAGACCCGCGGGCCGCGTATGAGCAGTTCTTC CASSQDPRAAYEQFF
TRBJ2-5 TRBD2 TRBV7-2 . TGTGCCAGCAGTCCCCGGTGGGCTAGCGGGGGGCGGGAGACCCAGTACTTC CASSPRWASGGRETQYF
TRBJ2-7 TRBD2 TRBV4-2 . TGTGCCAGCAGCCAAGATGTTAGCGGGGGCTCCTACGAGCAGTACTTC CASSQDVSGGSYEQYF
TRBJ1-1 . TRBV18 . TGTGCCAGCTCATTAGGGGCGGTGAACACTGAAGCTTTCTTT CASSLGAVNTEAFF
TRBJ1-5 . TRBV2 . TGTGCCAGCAGTGAAGCCCCCCCAGGGAGGACGCCCCAGCATTTT CASSEAPPGRTPQHF
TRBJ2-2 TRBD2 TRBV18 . TGTGCCAGCTCACCCTCGACTAGCGCCCCAACCACCGGGGAGCTGTTTTTT CASSPSTSAPTTGELFF
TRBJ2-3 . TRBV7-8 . TGTGCCAGCAGCTTAGATCAGAATACGCAGTATTTT CASSLDQNTQYF
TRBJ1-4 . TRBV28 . TGTGCCAGCAGTTTCACCGGGACAGAAAAACTGTTTTTT CASSFTGTEKLFF
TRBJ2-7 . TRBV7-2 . TGTGCCAGCAGCTTAGTCCAGGGAAGATCCGAGCAGTACTTC CASSLVQGRSEQYF
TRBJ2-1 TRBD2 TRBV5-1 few TGCGCCAGCAGCTTAGGACTAGCGGAGTACAATGAGCAGTTCTTC CASSLGLAEYNEQFF
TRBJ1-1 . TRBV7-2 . TGTGCCAGCAGTTCTCTAAGCACTGAAGCTTTCTTT CASSSLSTEAFF
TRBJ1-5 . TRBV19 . TGTGCCAGTACACCCGATACCAGGAGGGTCAATCAGCCCCAGCATTTT CASTPDTRRVNQPQHF
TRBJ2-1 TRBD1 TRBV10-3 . TGTGCCACCCGACAGGGGGCAAACAATGAGCAGTTCTTC CATRQGANNEQFF
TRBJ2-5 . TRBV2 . TGTGCCAGCAGTGAAAACAGGGACCAAGAGACCCAGTACTTC CASSENRDQETQYF
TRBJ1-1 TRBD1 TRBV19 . TGTGCCAGTAGTATGTCAGGGACAGGGGGCCCGGAGGGCGAAGCTTTCTTT CASSMSGTGGPEGEAFF
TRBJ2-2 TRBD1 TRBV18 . TGTGCCAGCTCAGGAGGAATGCAGGGGGCCGGCGGGGAGCTGTTTTTT CASSGGMQGAGGELFF
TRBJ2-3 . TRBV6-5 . TGTGCCAGCACTAACCTGGGCATCGCAGATACGCAGTATTTT CASTNLGIADTQYF
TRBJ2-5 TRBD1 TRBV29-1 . TGCAGCGTTGGATCGACAGGGAAACAAGAGACCCAGTACTTC CSVGSTGKQETQYF
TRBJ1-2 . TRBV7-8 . TGTGCCAGCAGCTTGCGACAGTACCATGGCTACCCCTTC CASSLRQYHGYPF
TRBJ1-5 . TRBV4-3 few TGCGCCAGCAGCCAAGACAGGGGAAGCAATCAGCCCCAGCATTTT CASSQDRGSNQPQHF
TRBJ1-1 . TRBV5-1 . TGCGCCAGCAGCTTGGAGGAGGGGTACACTGAAGCTTTCTTT CASSLEEGYTEAFF
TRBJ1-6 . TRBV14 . TGTGCCAGTGCTAGGACAGCAAATTCACCCCTCCACTTT CASARTANSPLHF
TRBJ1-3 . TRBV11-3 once TGTGCCAGCAGCTCCCAAGGAAACACCATATATTTT CASSSQGNTIYF
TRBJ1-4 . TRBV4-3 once TGCGCCAGCAGCCAAAAAGGGGGTAAAAAACTGTTTTTT CASSQKGGKKLFF
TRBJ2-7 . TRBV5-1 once TGCGCCAGCACCTTACAGACAGGCTCCTACGAGCAGTACTTC CASTLQTGSYEQYF
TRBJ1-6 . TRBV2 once TGTGCCAGCAGTGAGGGGGGTCAGGGAAATTCACCCCTCCACTTT CASSEGGQGNSPLHF
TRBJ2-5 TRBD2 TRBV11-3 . TGTGCCAGCAGCTGGGGTTTGGGGGCGGGGGGGCCGGAGACCCAGTACTTC CASSWGLGAGGPETQYF
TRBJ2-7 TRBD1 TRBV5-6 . TGTGCCAGCAGAGCAGGGGGTCCGGATTCAAGTTACGAGCAGTACTTC CASRAGGPDSSYEQYF
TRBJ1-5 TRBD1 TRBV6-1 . TGTGCCAGCAGGAAAGGGGGCATCAATCAGCCCCAGAATTTT CASRKGGINQPQNF
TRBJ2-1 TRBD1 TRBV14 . TGTGCCAGCAGCCAAGATCCATCTTGGGACAGATACAATGAGCAGTTCTTC CASSQDPSWDRYNEQFF
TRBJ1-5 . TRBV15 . TGTGCCACCAGCAGAGACAGGAGCAATCAGCCCCAGCATTTT CATSRDRSNQPQHF
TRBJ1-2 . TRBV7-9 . TGTGCCAGCAGCTTGGAGACAGCTTACTATGGCTACACCTTC CASSLETAYYGYTF